This T cell receptor beta chain was sequenced for a study of cytomegalovirus exposure and HLA in healthy donors. Points from the study as a whole: The authors enumerated 180 or so TCR beta chains as linked to cytomegalovirus.

V was trimmed by 0 bases and J by 6 bases, leaving 18 bases between them. CDR1 is MGHRA and CDR2 is YSYEKL in the germline V gene. CDR3 length equals 17 residues. Regarding this clone: Its antigen is currently unknown.

Data came from immunoSEQ multiplex PCR; TCRdb stores just in-frame clones and leaves some out. The sample carries around 220,000 clones, around 88% recorded once. The specimen was PBMCs. The rearrangement uses TRBV4-1 and TRBJ2-1; D is ambiguous. This clonotype was sampled from a woman aged 18-35 years in good health and CMV-seronegative. Here the CDR3 DNA reads TGCGCCAGCAGCCAAGATTTAACTACAAGAGGAATCAATGAGCAGTTCTTC. Protein sequence: CASSQDLTTRGINEQFF.